This TCR beta chain originates from a study of cytomegalovirus exposure and HLA in healthy donors. The CDR3 is made up of 17 amino acids. Germline CDR1 is SGHAT and CDR2 is FQNNGV. Trimming stripped 2 bases from V and 0 bases from J, with 16 bases between. The PCR had 60 Vbeta and 13 Jbeta primers. As originally analysed: Approximately 11 million shared chains were among the approximately 76 million unique TCR beta chains that a later analysis counted. Clones were read by immunoSEQ multiplex PCR, and TCRdb kept only the in-frame ones, dropping some. V and J calls and clone size follow that table, whereas D and trimming were derived from the DNA. The data show approximately 60,000 clones, roughly 80% seen once.

Sequencing was performed on PBMCs. The source is a man aged 25-45 years in good health and CMV-seronegative. The chain is built from TRBV11-2 and TRBJ1-1; no definite D call. The CDR3 DNA reads as TGTGCCAGCAGCTTAAGGAGGGCAGCTCAGATGAACACTGAAGCTTTCTTT. Encoded protein: CASSLRRAAQMNTEAFF.